The 3 T cell receptor beta chains in this list originate from one sample, sequenced in a study of metastatic and nonmetastatic thyroid tumors. Before thyroid surgery, none of the patients had received any treatment. TCRdb recomputed clones from the PCR reads via MiXCR. Altogether under 20,000 clones are present, 26% being singletons, with the ten largest covering about 23%. Sequenced input: tumor tissue. These receptors all come from a female donor with papillary thyroid cancer or a benign thyroid nodule (not recorded which). Some clones in this sample may be carry-over from other donors' samples.

This chain links TRBV24-1 with TRBJ1-5, with TRBD1 matching 9 bases. The CDR3 has 16 residues. V shed 8 bases, J shed 0 bases, and the junction held 7 bases outside the gene matches. The germline V gene encodes CDR1 KGHDR and CDR2 SFDVKD. The chain's CDR3 is CATKAQGANSNQPQHF. The CDR3 coding sequence is TGTGCCACCAAAGCACAGGGGGCGAATAGCAATCAGCCCCAGCATTTT.

This clone was detected only once. One end of the junction varies from germline; a read error may be responsible. V is TRBV11-1 and J is TRBJ2-5, with 7 bases matching TRBD2. CDR3 length: 15 residues. CDR1 is SGHAT and CDR2 is FQDESV in the germline V gene (reference sequence). The CDR3 spells CASSLGGTTKETQYF. CDR3 coding DNA: TGTGCCAGCAGCCTCGGCGGGACTACCAAAGAGACACAGTACTTC.

The rearrangement links TRBV10-1 to TRBJ2-1; 11 bases map to TRBD2. The CDR3 spans 15 residues. Germline CDR1 and CDR2: WNHNN and SYGVQD (reference sequence). V lost 5 bases, J lost 9 bases, and 9 bases stayed unmatched. The DNA for the CDR3 is TGCGCCAGCAGTCAAATTACTAGCGGGAGTTCTGAGCAGTTCTTC. Amino acid sequence: CASSQITSGSSEQFF.